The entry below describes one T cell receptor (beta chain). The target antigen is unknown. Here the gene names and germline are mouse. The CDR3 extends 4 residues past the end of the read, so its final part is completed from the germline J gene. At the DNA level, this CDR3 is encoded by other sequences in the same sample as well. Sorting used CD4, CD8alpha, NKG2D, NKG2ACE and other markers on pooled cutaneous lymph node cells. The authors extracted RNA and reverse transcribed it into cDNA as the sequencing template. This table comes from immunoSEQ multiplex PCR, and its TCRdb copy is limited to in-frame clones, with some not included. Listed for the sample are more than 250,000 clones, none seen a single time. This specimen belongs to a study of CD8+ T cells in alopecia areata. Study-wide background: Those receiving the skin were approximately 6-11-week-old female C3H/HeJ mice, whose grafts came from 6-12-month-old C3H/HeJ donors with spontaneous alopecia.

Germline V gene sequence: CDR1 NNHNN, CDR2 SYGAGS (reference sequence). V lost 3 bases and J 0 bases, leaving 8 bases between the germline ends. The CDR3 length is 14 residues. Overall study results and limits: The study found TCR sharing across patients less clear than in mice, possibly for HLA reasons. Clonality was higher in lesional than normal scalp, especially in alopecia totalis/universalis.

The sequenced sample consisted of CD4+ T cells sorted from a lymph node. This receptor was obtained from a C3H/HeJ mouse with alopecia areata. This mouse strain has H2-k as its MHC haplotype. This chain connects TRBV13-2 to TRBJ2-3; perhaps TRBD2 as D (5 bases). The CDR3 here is CASGVWGSAETLYF. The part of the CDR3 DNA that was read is TGTGCCAGCGGTGTTTGGGGTAGTGCAGAA.